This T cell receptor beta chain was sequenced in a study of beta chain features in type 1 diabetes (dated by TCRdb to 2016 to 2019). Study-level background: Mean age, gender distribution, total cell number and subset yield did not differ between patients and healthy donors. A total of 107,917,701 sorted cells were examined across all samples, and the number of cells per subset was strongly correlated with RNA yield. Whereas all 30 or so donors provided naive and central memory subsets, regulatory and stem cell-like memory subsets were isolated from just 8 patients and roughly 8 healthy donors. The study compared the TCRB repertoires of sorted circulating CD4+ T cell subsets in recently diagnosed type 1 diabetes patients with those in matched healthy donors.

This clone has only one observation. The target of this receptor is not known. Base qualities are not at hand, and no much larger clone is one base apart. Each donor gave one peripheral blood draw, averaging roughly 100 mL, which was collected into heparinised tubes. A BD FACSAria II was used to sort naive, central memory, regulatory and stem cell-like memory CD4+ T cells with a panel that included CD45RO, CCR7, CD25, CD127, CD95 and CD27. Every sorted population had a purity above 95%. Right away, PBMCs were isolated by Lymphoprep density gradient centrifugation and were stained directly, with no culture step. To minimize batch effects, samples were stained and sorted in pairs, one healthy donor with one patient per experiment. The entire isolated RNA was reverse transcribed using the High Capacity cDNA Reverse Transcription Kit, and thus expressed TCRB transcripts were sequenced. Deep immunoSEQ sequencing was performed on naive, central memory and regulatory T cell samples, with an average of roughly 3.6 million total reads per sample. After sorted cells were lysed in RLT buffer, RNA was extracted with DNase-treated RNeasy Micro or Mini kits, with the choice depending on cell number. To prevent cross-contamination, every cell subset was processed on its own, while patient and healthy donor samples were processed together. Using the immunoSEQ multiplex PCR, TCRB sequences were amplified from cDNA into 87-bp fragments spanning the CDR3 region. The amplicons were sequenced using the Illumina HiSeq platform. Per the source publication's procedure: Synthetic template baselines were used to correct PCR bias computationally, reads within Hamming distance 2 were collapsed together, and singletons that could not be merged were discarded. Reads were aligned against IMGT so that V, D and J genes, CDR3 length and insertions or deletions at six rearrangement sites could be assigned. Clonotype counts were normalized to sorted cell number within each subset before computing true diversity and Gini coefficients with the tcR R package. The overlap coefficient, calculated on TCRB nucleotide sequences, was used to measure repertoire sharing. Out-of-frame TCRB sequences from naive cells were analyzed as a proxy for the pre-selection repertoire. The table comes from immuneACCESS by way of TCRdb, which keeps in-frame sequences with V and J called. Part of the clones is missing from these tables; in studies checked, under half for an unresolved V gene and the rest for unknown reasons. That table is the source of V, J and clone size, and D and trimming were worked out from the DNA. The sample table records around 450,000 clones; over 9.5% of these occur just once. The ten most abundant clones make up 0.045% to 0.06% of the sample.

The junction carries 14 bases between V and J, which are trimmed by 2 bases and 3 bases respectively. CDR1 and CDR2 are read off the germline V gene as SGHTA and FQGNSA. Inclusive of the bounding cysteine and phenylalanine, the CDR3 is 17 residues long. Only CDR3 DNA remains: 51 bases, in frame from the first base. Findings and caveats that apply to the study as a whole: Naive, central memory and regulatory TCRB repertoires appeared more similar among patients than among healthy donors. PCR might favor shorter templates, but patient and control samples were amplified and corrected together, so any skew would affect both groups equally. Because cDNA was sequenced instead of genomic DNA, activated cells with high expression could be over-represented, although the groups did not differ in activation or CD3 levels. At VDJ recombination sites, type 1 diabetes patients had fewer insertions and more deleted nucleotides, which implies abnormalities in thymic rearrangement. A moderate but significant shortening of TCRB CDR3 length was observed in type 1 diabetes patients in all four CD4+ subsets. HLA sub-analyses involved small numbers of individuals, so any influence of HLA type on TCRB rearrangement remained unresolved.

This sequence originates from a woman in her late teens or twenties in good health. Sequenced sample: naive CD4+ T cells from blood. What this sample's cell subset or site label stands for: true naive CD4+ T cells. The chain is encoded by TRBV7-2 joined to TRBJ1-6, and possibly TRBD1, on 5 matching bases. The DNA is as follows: TGTGCCAGCAGCTTAATATCCAGGGCACTCTATAATTCACCCCTCCACTTT. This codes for CASSLISRALYNSPLHF.